This TCR beta chain is from a study of T cell responses to AZD1222 COVID-19 vaccine. The V gene lost 8 bases and the J gene lost 2 bases, with 9 bases spanning the gap. CDR1 SNHLY and CDR2 FYNNEI come from the germline V gene. The CDR3 length is 13 residues. Study observations and caveats: Nearly half of the spike-specific TCRs reportedly recognize variant regions that carry no mutations. Across the whole spike, CD4 TCRs peaked at regions 160-218 and 743-854. Repertoire samples came only from after the peak T cell response. Vaccination with two AZD1222 doses was followed by a rise in Spike-specific TCR breadth and depth.

Method: immunoSEQ multiplex PCR; TCRdb's copy keeps in-frame clones and lacks some. The table includes about 140,000 clones, about 90% detected once. Points on this clone: The antigen remains unidentified.

Sample: peripheral blood, taken 28 days after the second dose of the MenACWY control vaccine. The genes are TRBV2 and TRBJ1-4; D is undetermined. This receptor was obtained from an adult who received the MenACWY meningococcal vaccine as a control. The CDR3 region is CASEGSTNEKLFF. The DNA of the CDR3 is TGTGCCAGCGAAGGGTCGACTAATGAAAAACTGTTTTTT.